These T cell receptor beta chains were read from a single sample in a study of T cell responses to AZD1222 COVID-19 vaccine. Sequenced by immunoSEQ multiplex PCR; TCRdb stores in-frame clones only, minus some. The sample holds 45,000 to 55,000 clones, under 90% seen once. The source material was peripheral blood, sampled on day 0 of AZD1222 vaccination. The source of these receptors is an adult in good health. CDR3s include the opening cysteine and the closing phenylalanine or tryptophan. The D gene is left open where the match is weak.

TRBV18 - CASSPIAVQETQYF
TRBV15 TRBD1 CATSSGGTGFTGELFF
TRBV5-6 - CASSLEQGGYEQYF
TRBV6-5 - CASSYGTPGQPQHF
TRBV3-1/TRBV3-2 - CASSQGNGPQHF
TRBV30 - CAWRVQGDYGYTF
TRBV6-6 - CASRPTTANYGYTF
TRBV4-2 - CASSQDEAISPLHF
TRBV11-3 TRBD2 CASTYGGGTGELFF
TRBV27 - CASSLRQSNQPQHF
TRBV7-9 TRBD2 CASSLATSGVNEQFF
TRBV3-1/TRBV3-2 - CASSTRGRGWDGYTF
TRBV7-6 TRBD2 CASSLTGTSGKNEQFF
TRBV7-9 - CASRPSTDTQYF
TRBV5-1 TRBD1 CASSLGQGKNIQYF
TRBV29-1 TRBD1 CSAGTGVNYGYTF
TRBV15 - CATSRGGHPLAFF
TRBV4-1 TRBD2 CASSQTSGDTDTQYF
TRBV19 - CASSIGRGSTEAFF
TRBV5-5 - CASSLTGSDTGELFF
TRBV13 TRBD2 CASSLGPVLAGVSLSEQYF
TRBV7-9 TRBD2 CASSPRGSGRVYNEQFF
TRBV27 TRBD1 CASSLIHGTGGDSPLHF
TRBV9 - CASSSSYTF
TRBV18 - CASSGGIDSPLHF
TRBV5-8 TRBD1 CASSSETGYNSPLHF
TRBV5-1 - CASSPFGGRGVYEQYF
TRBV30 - CAWNGQIQETQYF
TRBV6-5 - CASSYSGREKLFF
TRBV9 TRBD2 CASSVYGGGYPSTDTQYF
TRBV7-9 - CASSKPTSGYGYTF
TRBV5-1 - CASRTISGNTIYF
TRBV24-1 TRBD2 CATSQRDSMGNEQFF
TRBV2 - CASSEPGIDSPLHF
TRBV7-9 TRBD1 CASSALWTGDSYEQYF
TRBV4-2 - CASSQESPASSGNTIYF
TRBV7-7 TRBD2 CASSLFGGGADEQFF
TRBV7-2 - CASSLVSHMITVGEQYF
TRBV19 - CASSISGNEKLFF
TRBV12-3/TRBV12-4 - CASSFTDTQYF
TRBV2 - CASIRQLNTEAFF
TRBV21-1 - CASSQQGVGRNTEAFF
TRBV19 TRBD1 CASRGTGGNEQYF
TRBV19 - CASRTMDRSGYTF
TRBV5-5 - CASSPRQVGEQYF
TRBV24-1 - CATSDPNAGELFF
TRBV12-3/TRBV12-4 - CASSPFLGGAPF
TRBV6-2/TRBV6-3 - CASSSAPGPGKYGYTF
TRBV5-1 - CASSLEKAYGYTF
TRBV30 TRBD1 CAWTLQGTGGEKLFF
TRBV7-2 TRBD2 CASTPGPSGGAWEQYF
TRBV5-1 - CASNGGGEGYTF
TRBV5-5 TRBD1 CASSHRGLSSGNTIYF
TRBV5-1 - CASSFEGDYGYTF
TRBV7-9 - CASSLMERYTF
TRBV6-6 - CASSPVPDLNTEAFF
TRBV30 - CAWSPGRYGYTF